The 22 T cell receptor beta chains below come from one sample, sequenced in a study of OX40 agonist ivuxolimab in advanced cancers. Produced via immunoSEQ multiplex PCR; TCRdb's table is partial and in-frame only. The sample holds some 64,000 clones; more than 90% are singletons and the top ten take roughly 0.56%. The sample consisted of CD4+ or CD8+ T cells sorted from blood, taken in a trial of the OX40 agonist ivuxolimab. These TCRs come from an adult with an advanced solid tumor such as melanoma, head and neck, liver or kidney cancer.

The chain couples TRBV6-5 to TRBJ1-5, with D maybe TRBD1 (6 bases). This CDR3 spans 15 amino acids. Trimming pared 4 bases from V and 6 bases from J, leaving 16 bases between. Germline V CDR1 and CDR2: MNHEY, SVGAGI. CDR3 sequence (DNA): TGTGCCAGCAGTTCGGGGGTAACAGGGTTTCAGCCCCAGCATTTT. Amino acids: CASSSGVTGFQPQHF.

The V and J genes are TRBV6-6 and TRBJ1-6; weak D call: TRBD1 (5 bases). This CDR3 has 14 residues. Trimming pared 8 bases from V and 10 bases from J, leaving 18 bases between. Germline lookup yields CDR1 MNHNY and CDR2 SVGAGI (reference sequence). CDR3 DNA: TGTGCCAGCTTGGAGCGAAAGGACAAATCACCCCTCCACTTT. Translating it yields CASLERKDKSPLHF.

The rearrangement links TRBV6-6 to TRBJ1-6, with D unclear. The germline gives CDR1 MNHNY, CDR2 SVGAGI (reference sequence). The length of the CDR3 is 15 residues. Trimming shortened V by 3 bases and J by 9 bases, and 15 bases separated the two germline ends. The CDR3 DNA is TGTGCCAGCAGTTATGACGGTCCTTGGACTTCACCCCTCCACTTT. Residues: CASSYDGPWTSPLHF.

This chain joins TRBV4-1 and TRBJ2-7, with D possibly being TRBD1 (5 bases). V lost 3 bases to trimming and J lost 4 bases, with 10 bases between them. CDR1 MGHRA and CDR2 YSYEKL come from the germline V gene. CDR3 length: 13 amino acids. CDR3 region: CASSQGPPYEQYF. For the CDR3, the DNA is TGCGCCAGCAGCCAGGGGCCTCCTTACGAGCAGTACTTC.

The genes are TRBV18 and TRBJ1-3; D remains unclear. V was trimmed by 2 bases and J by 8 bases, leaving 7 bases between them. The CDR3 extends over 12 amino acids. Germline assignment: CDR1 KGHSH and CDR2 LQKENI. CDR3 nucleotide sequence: TGTGCCAGCTCACCAACAGAGGACACCATATATTTT. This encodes CASSPTEDTIYF.

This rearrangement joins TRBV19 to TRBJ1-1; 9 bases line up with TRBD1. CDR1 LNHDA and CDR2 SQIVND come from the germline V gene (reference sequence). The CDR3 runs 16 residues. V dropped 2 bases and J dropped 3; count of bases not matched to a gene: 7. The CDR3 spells CASSIPRQGVHTEAFF. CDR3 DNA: TGTGCCAGTAGTATACCCCGACAGGGGGTACACACTGAAGCTTTCTTT.

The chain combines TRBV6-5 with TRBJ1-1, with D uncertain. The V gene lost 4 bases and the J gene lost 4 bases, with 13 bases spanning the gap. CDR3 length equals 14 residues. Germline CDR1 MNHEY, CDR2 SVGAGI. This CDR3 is CASSLTPKTTEAFF. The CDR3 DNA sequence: TGTGCCAGCAGTTTGACACCGAAAACCACTGAAGCTTTCTTT.

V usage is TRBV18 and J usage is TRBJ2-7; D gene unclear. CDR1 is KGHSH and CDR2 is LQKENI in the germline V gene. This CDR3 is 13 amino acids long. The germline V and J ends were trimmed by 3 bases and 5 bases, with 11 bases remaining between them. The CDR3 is CASSPIGLDEQYF. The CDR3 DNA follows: TGTGCCAGCTCACCGATCGGGCTCGACGAGCAGTACTTC.

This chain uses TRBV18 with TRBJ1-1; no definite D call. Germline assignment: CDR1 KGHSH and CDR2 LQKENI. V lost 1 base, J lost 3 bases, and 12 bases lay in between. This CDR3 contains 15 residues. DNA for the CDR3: TGTGCCAGCTCACCACTGGCGGTAGTGGACACTGAAGCTTTCTTT. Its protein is CASSPLAVVDTEAFF.

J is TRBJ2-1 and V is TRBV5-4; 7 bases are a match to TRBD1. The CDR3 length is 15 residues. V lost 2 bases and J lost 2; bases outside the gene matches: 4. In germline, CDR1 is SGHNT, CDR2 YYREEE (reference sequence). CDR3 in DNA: TGTGCCAGCAGCTTAGGCGACAGGGCCTACAATGAGCAGTTCTTC. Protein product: CASSLGDRAYNEQFF. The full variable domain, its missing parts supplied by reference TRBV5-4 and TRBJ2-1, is ETGVTQSPTHLIKTRGQQVTLRCSSQSGHNTVSWYQQALGQGPQFIFQYYREEENGRGNFPPRFSGLQFPNYSSELNVNALELDDSALYLCASSLGDRAYNEQFFGPGTRLTVL.

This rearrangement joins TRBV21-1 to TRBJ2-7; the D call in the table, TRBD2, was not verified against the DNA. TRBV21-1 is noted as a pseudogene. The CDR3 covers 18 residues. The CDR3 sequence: CASSRRLAGGPRSYEQYF. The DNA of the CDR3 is TGTGCCAGCAGCAGAAGACTAGCGGGAGGGCCCAGGTCCTACGAGCAGTACTTC.

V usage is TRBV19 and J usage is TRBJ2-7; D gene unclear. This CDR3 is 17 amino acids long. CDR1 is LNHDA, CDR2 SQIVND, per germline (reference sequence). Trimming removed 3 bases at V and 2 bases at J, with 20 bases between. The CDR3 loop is CASSMVAGRSLPYEQYF. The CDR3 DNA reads TGTGCCAGTAGTATGGTCGCCGGCAGAAGTTTACCCTACGAGCAGTACTTC.

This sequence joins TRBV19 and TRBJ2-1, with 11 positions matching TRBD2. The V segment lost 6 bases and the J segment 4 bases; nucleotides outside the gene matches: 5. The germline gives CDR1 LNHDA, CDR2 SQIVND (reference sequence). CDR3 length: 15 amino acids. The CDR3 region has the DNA TGTGCCAGTAGATCGGGGACTAGCGGTTACAATGAGCAGTTCTTC. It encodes CASRSGTSGYNEQFF.

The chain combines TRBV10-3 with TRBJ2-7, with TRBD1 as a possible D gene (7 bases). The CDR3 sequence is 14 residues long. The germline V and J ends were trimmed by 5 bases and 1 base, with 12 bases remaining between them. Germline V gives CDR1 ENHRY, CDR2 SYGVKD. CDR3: CAISQGGMSYEQYF. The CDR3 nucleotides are TGTGCCATCAGTCAGGGGGGTATGTCCTACGAGCAGTACTTC.

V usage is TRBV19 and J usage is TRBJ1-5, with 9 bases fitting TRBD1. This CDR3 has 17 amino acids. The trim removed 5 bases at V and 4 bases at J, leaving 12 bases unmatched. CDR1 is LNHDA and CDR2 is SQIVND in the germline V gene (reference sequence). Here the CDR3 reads CASSHTGTTGGNQPQHF. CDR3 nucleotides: TGTGCCAGTAGTCATACAGGGACGACAGGGGGTAATCAGCCCCAGCATTTT.

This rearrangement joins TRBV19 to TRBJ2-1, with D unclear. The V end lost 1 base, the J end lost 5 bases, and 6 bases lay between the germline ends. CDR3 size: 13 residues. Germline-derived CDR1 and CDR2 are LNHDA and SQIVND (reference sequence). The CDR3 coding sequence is TGTGCCAGTAGTATAGTTGGCAACAATGAGCAGTTCTTC. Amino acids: CASSIVGNNEQFF.

CDR3 residues: CASSLGQVPNEQFF. CDR3 in DNA: TGTGCCAGCAGCTTAGGTCAGGTCCCCAATGAGCAGTTCTTC. J is TRBJ2-1 and V is TRBV11-2; D uncertain. CDR1 is SGHAT and CDR2 is FQNNGV in the germline V gene. The CDR3 is 14 amino acids. With 1 base removed from V and 6 bases from J, the gap between germline ends came to 10 bases.

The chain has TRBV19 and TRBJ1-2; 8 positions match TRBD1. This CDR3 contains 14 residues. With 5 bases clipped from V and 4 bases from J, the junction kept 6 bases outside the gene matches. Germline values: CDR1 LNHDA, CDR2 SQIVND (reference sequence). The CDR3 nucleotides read TGTGCCAGTAGTGACGACAGGGGTGTCTATGGCTACACCTTC. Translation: CASSDDRGVYGYTF.

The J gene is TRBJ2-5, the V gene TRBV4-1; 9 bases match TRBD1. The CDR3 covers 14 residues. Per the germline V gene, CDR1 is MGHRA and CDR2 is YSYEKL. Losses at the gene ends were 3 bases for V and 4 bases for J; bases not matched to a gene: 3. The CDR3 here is CASSHADRGETQYF. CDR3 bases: TGCGCCAGCAGCCACGCGGACAGGGGAGAGACCCAGTACTTC.

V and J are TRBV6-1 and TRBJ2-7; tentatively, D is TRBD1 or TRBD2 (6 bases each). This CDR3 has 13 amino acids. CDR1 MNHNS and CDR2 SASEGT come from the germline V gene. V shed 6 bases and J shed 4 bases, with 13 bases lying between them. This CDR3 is CASREGGGYEQYF. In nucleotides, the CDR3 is TGTGCCAGCAGAGAGGGGGGTGGGTACGAGCAGTACTTC.

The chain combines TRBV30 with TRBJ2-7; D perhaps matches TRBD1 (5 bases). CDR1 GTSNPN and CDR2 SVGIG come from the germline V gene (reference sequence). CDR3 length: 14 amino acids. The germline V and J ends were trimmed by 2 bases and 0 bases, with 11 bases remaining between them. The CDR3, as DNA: TGTGCCTGGAGTACCCAGACAGTCTCCTACGAGCAGTACTTC. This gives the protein CAWSTQTVSYEQYF.

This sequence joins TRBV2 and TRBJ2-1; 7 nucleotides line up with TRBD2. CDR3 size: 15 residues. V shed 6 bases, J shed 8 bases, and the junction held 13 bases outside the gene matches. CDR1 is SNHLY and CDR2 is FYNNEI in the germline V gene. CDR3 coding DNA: TGTGCCAGCAGACGGCGGACTAGTGGATCGGATGAGCAGTTCTTC. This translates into CASRRRTSGSDEQFF.